The clone carrying this T cell receptor beta chain was found a few times. The antigen remains undetermined. The sample is drawn from a study of T cells in Graves' hyperthyroidism and ophthalmopathy. Hyperthyroidism in the patients, aged 18 to 65, was newly diagnosed and under 2 months in duration. Regarding the study as a whole: Most clonotypes expanded in thyroid above 0.001 were likewise present in blood. Ophthalmopathy was told apart from stable hyperthyroidism by a 13 V-J model.

From RNA transcripts, TCR beta CDR3 regions were amplified. The HTBI primer set served for first-round RT-PCR of the TCR CDR3. TCRdb ran MiXCR on the multiplex PCR reads and lists one entry per CDR3 protein. The sample includes 93,000 or so distinct CDR3 sequences, less than 55% of them seen just once. Deletions cut 1 base from V and 4 bases from J, with 10 bases between. This CDR3 has 13 amino acids. The germline V gene encodes CDR1 GTSNPN and CDR2 SVGIG (reference sequence). Sequenced sample: blood. The chain recombines TRBV30 with TRBJ1-1; D not certain. The receptor comes from a man in his forties with Graves' hyperthyroidism. CDR3 amino acids: CAWSGGGGTEAFF. The DNA for the CDR3 is TGTGCCTGGAGTGGAGGCGGTGGCACTGAAGCTTTCTTT.